These 15 T cell receptor beta chains came from one sample sequenced in a study of blood T cell repertoires in COVID-19. TCRdb keeps only in-frame clones here, not all; method: immunoSEQ multiplex PCR. The sample lists 200,000 or so clones, more than 80% occurring once. Sequenced sample: PBMCs or T cells enriched from blood (not recorded which). Receptors originate from a woman aged 40 to 55 with acute COVID-19.

J is TRBJ1-1 and V is TRBV3-1 (or the pseudogene TRBV3-2), with no clear D. Deletions cut 3 bases from V and 10 bases from J, with 12 bases between. CDR3 size: 12 residues. Germline V gives CDR1 LGHDT, CDR2 YNNKEL (reference sequence). The CDR3 is CASSHSTGRAFF. CDR3 DNA: TGTGCCAGCAGCCACTCCACGGGGAGAGCTTTCTTT.

This clone appeared once. V usage is TRBV9 and J usage is TRBJ2-5, with 11 bases aligning to TRBD2. CDR3 length equals 15 residues. V was pared by 3 bases and J by 4 bases, with 5 bases of the junction left unmatched. Germline V CDR1 and CDR2: SGDLS, YYNGEE. The CDR3: CASSGSGGAGETQYF. The CDR3 DNA reads as TGTGCCAGCAGCGGTAGCGGGGGGGCCGGAGAGACCCAGTACTTC.

The chain combines TRBV5-6 with TRBJ2-7, with D possibly matching TRBD1 (5 bases). This CDR3 comprises 13 residues. CDR1 is SGHDT and CDR2 is YYEEEE in the germline V gene. V shed 4 bases and J shed 5 bases, with 13 bases lying between them. The chain's CDR3 is CASSEQGIHEQYV. DNA for the CDR3: TGTGCCAGCAGCGAGCAGGGAATCCACGAGCAGTACGTC.

This clone came up a few times. This chain joins TRBV3-1 (or the pseudogene TRBV3-2) and TRBJ1-1; 8 bases map to TRBD1. CDR1 and CDR2 from the germline V gene are LGHDT and YNNKEL (reference sequence). This CDR3 is built from 16 residues. The V gene end was trimmed by 4 bases and the J gene end by 4 bases; junction bases not matched to a gene: 11. CDR3 bases: TGTGCCAGCAGCCGCTGGACAGGGTCATCAATCACTGAAGCTTTCTTT. Translated: CASSRWTGSSITEAFF.

The J gene is TRBJ1-2, the V gene TRBV19, with TRBD1 as a possible D gene (5 bases). CDR1 LNHDA and CDR2 SQIVND come from the germline V gene (reference sequence). CDR3 length equals 14 residues. V lost 7 bases to trimming and J lost 5 bases, with 17 bases between them. This chain's CDR3 is CASTKDSTFYGYTF. The CDR3 DNA reads TGTGCCAGTACTAAAGACAGTACCTTTTATGGCTACACCTTC.

The chain links TRBV5-4 to TRBJ1-1; D is unclear. This CDR3 is 14 amino acids long. In germline, CDR1 is SGHNT, CDR2 YYREEE (reference sequence). The germline V and J ends were trimmed by 3 bases and 0 bases, with 9 bases remaining between them. CDR3 in amino acids: CASSSEALNTEAFF. The CDR3 DNA is TGTGCCAGCAGCTCCGAAGCCCTGAACACTGAAGCTTTCTTT.

The chain employs TRBV18 and TRBJ1-1; D remains unclear. Germline loops: CDR1 KGHSH, CDR2 LQKENI. The CDR3 has 14 amino acids. V was shortened by 6 bases and J by 4 bases, with 15 bases between the two germline ends. CDR3 region: CASSPRGFGTEAFF. CDR3 nucleotides: TGTGCCAGCTCCCCGAGAGGCTTCGGCACTGAAGCTTTCTTT.

This clone has a handful of counts. The V gene is TRBV7-9, the J gene TRBJ1-3, with unresolved D. The CDR3 spans 14 residues. Germline CDR1 is SEHNR and CDR2 is FQNEAQ (reference sequence). Trimming took off 2 bases at V and 5 bases at J, with 10 bases between the two ends. CDR3 region: CASSLSGVRNTIYF. The CDR3 region has the DNA TGTGCCAGCAGCTTATCCGGGGTTAGAAACACCATATATTTT.

The chain is built from TRBV14 and TRBJ1-2; D remains ambiguous. The CDR3 has 13 residues. The germline V and J ends were trimmed by 0 bases and 6 bases, with 8 bases remaining between them. Germline lookup yields CDR1 SGHDN and CDR2 FVKESK. This CDR3 is CASSQDLRNGYTF. For the CDR3, the DNA is TGTGCCAGCAGCCAAGATTTGAGGAATGGCTACACCTTC.

J is TRBJ1-2 and V is TRBV5-4, with 7 bases identical to TRBD1. V shed 0 bases and J 4 bases; nucleotides not matched to a gene: 6. Germline loops: CDR1 SGHNT, CDR2 YYREEE (reference sequence). The CDR3 extends over 15 amino acids. The CDR3: CASSLGGQRLYGYTF. The CDR3 region has the DNA TGTGCCAGCAGCTTGGGGGGACAGAGACTCTATGGCTACACCTTC. Full variable domain (outside the CDR3, taken from reference TRBV5-4 and TRBJ1-2): ETGVTQSPTHLIKTRGQQVTLRCSSQSGHNTVSWYQQALGQGPQFIFQYYREEENGRGNFPPRFSGLQFPNYSSELNVNALELDDSALYLCASSLGGQRLYGYTFGSGTRLTVV.

This rearrangement joins TRBV19 to TRBJ2-1; TRBD2 is a possible D gene (6 bases). The CDR3 sequence is 15 residues long. With 10 bases removed from V and 10 bases from J, the gap between germline ends came to 26 bases. CDR1 is LNHDA and CDR2 is SQIVND in the germline V gene (reference sequence). In DNA form, the CDR3 reads TGTGCCATCCATCTCGGGGGACTCCAAGGAGAGGAGCAGTTCTTC. Translated: CAIHLGGLQGEEQFF.

J is TRBJ1-5 and V is TRBV9; D perhaps matches TRBD1 (6 bases). The CDR3 runs 15 residues. Trimming stripped 0 bases from V and 5 bases from J, with 12 bases between. The germline V gene encodes CDR1 SGDLS and CDR2 YYNGEE. CDR3 region: CASSVGGGAYQPQHF. CDR3 nucleotide sequence: TGTGCCAGCAGCGTAGGGGGGGGCGCATATCAGCCCCAGCATTTT.

The chain recombines TRBV6-2 or TRBV6-3 with TRBJ1-5; weak D call: TRBD1 (5 bases). The CDR3 has 12 residues. V was clipped by 5 bases and J by 7 bases, with 9 bases between them. In germline, CDR1 is MNHEY, CDR2 SVGEGT. As DNA, the CDR3 is TGTGCCAGCAGTCAGGGATCCCAGCCCCAGCATTTT. It yields the protein CASSQGSQPQHF.

The rearrangement links TRBV7-8 to TRBJ1-1; no clear D. This CDR3 has 13 amino acids. Germline lookup yields CDR1 SGHVS and CDR2 FQNEAQ. Trimming took 5 bases from V and 0 from J, leaving 7 bases between them. CDR3 bases: TGTGCCAGCAGCCTTCAGGTGAACACTGAAGCTTTCTTT. The encoded protein is CASSLQVNTEAFF.

The chain recombines TRBV3-1 (or the pseudogene TRBV3-2) with TRBJ2-1; 9 bases align to TRBD1. CDR1 LGHDT and CDR2 YNNKEL come from the germline V gene (reference sequence). This CDR3 is 17 amino acids long. The V gene end was trimmed by 4 bases and the J gene end by 0 bases; junction bases not matched to a gene: 7. In nucleotides, the CDR3 is TGTGCCAGCAGCCCGTTATACAGGGGGCCCTCCTACAATGAGCAGTTCTTC. This gives the protein CASSPLYRGPSYNEQFF.